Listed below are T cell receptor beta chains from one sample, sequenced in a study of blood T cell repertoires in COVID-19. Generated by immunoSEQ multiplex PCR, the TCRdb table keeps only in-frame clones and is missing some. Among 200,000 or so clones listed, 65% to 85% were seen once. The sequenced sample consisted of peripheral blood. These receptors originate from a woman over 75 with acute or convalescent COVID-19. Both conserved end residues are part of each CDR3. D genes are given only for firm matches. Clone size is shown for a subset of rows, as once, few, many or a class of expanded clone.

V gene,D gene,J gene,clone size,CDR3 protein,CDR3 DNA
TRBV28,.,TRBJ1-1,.,CASRTRGQGGNTEAFF,TGTGCCAGCAGAACAAGGGGCCAGGGAGGAAACACTGAAGCTTTCTTT
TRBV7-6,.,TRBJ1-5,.,CASSLEPGRGNQPQHF,TGTGCCAGCAGCTTAGAACCAGGGAGGGGGAATCAGCCCCAGCATTTT
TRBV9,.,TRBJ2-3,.,CASSVVGGGPDTQYF,TGTGCCAGCAGCGTAGTAGGGGGAGGGCCGGATACGCAGTATTTT
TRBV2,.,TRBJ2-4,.,CATSNTGSIAKNIQYF,TGTGCCACCTCCAATACAGGGTCGATAGCCAAAAACATTCAGTACTTC
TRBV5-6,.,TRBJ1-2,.,CASSLRSTANYGYTF,TGTGCCAGCAGCTTGCGCAGTACCGCTAACTATGGCTACACCTTC
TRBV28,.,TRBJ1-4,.,CASSLPGTLNEKLFF,TGTGCCAGCAGTTTGCCCGGGACTCTTAATGAAAAACTGTTTTTT
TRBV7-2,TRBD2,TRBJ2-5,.,CASSLSSGGGQETQYF,TGTGCCAGCAGCTTAAGTAGCGGGGGGGGTCAAGAGACCCAGTACTTC
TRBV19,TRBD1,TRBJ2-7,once,CASRGTQGAPYEQYF,TGTGCCAGTAGGGGAACCCAGGGGGCCCCGTACGAGCAGTACTTC
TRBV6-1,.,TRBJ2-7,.,CASSDLRGQTEQYF,TGTGCCAGCAGTGACCTACGTGGGCAGACCGAGCAGTACTTC
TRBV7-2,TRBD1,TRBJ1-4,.,CASSADRTNEKLFF,TGTGCCAGCAGCGCGGACAGGACTAATGAAAAACTGTTTTTT
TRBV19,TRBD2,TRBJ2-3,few,CASSMSRDYTDTQYF,TGTGCCAGTAGTATGTCCCGGGACTACACAGATACGCAGTATTTT
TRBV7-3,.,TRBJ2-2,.,CASSLPPGELFF,TGTGCCAGCAGCCTCCCCCCCGGGGAGCTGTTTTTT
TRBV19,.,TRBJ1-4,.,CASSIQALNEKLFF,TGTGCCAGTAGTATCCAGGCCCTAAATGAAAAACTGTTTTTT
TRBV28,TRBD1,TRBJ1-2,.,CASSLSGTGPTTGYTF,TGTGCCAGCAGTTTATCCGGGACAGGACCCACGACGGGCTACACCTTC
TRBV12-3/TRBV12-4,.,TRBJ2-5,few,CASSLLETQYF,TGTGCCAGCAGTTTACTCGAGACCCAGTACTTC
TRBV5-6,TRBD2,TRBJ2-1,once,CASSSGLAGNNEQFF,TGTGCCAGCAGCTCGGGACTAGCGGGAAACAATGAGCAGTTCTTC
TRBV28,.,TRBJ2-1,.,CASKSTGVGTRTFNEQFF,TGTGCCAGCAAATCCACAGGGGTTGGGACTCGAACCTTCAATGAGCAGTTCTTC
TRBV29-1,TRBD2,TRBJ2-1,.,CSVAGTSGNAEQFF,TGCAGCGTTGCCGGGACTAGCGGGAATGCGGAGCAGTTCTTC
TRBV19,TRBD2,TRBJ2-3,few,CASRSGRGVDTQYF,TGTGCCAGTAGGAGCGGGAGGGGTGTGGATACGCAGTATTTT
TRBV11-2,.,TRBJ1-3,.,CASSLDGVPGNTIYF,TGTGCCAGCAGCTTAGACGGGGTCCCTGGAAACACCATATATTTT
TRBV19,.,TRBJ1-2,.,CASSMRRGKPDYGYTF,TGTGCCAGTAGTATGCGGCGGGGCAAACCAGACTATGGCTACACCTTC
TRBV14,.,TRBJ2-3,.,CASSQAAYRGDTQYF,TGTGCCAGCAGCCAAGCCGCGTATCGGGGAGATACGCAGTATTTT